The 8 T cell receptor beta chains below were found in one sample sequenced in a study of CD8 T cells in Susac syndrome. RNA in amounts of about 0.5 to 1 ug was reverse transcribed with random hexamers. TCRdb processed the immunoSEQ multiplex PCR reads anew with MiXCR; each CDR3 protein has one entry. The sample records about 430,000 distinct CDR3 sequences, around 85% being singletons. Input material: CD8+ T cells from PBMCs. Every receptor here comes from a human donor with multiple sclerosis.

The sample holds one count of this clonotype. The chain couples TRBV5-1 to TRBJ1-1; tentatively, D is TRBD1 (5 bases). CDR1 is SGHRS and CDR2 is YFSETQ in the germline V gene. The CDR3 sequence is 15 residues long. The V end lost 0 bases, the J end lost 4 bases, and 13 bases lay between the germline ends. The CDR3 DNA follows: TGCGCCAGCAGCTTGGATGCAGGGCAAGGCACTGAAGCTTTCTTT. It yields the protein CASSLDAGQGTEAFF. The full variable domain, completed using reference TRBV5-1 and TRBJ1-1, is KAGVTQTPRYLIKTRGQQVTLSCSPISGHRSVSWYQQTPGQGLQFLFEYFSETQRNKGNFPGRFSGRQFSNSRSEMNVSTLELGDSALYLCASSLDAGQGTEAFFGQGTRLTVV.

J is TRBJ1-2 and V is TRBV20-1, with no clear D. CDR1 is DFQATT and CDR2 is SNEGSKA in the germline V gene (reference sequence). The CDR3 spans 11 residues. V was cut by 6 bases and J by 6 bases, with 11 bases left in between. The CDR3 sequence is CSARKDDGYTF. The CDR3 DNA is TGCAGTGCGAGGAAAGACGATGGCTACACCTTC.

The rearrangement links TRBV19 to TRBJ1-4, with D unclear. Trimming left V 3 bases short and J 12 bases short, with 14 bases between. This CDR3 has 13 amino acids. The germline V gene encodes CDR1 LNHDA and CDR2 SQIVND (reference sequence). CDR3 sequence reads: CASSMFSPNQLFF. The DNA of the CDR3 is TGTGCCAGTAGTATGTTCAGCCCTAATCAACTGTTTTTT.

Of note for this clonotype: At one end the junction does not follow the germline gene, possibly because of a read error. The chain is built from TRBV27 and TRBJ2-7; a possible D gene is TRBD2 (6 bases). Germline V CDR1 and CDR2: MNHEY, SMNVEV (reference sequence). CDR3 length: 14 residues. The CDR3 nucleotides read TGTGCCAGCAGTTTATCTCTAGCGAGGGGCGAGCAGTGCTTC. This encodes CASSLSLARGEQCF.

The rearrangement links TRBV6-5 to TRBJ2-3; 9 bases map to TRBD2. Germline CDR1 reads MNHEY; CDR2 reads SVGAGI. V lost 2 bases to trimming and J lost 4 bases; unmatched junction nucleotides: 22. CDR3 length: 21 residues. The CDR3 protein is CASSYQTGTPLAGVAADTQYF. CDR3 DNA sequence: TGTGCCAGCAGTTACCAGACCGGGACACCTTTAGCGGGAGTGGCGGCAGATACGCAGTATTTT.

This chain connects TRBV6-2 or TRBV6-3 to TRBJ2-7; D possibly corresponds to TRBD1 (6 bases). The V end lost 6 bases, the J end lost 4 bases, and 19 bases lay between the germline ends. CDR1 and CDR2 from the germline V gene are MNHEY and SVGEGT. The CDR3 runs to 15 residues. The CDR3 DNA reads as TGTGCCAGCAGCTGGGGAAAAGGGGGTCCGTACGAGCAGTACTTC. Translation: CASSWGKGGPYEQYF.

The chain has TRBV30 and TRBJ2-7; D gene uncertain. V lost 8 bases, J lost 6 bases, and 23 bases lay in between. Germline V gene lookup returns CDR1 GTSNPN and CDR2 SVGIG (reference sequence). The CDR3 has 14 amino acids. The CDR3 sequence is CASPRVGSLSEQYF. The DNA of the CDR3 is TGTGCCAGCCCTAGGGTGGGCTCCCTTTCCGAGCAGTACTTC.

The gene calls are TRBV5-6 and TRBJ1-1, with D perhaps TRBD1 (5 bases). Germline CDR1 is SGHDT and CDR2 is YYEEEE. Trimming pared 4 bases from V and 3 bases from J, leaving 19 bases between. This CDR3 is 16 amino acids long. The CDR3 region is CASSRDHSEGDTEAFF. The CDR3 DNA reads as TGTGCCAGCAGCCGGGATCACAGCGAAGGGGACACTGAAGCTTTCTTT.